The source of this TCR beta chain is a study of vaccination effects on CD4 cells after COVID-19 (dated by TCRdb to between 2020 and 2023). General notes on the study: Two doses of either the BNT162b2 or the mRNA-1273 mRNA SARS-CoV-2 vaccine were administered to participants. In both COVID-19 convalescent patients and infection-naive vaccine recipients, the study compared SARS-CoV-2 spike-specific CD4+ TCR repertoires from before mRNA vaccination with those from after it. Cultures from other donors in the study were sequenced with the Oncomine TCR Beta short-read assay on an Illumina iSeq 100. The full study included fewer than eleven COVID-19 convalescent patients and several SARS-CoV-2-naive healthy vaccine recipients.

What the study reported, not specific to this receptor: In healthy vaccine recipients, vaccine-induced clones were almost all SARS-CoV-2 mono-reactive, with only 1 of 255 cross-reactive with common cold coronaviruses. Only a small number of convalescent patients were included, and no early post-infection timepoints were available, which limited the study. Clones induced by infection and clones induced by vaccination both contracted markedly at late timepoints after vaccination, which fits with T cell responses waning over time.

The germline V gene yields SGHRS for CDR1 and YFSETQ for CDR2. The CDR3 numbers 15 residues from cysteine through phenylalanine. The only DNA kept is the CDR3, 45 bases in frame from the first base. V loses 3 bases of germline sequence and J loses 2 bases, and the interval between the two ends is 12 bases. In the ViraFEST assay, PBMC were stimulated with viral peptide pools, and TCR sequencing was then used to find antigen-specific CD4+ T cell clonotypes based on their expansion. After around eleven days of culture, CD4+ T cells were isolated with the EasySep CD4+ T cell isolation kit. Healthy vaccine recipients had no prior SARS-CoV-2 infection, confirmed by negative nucleocapsid antibodies before and after vaccination. Around 2 million PBMC per well were cultured in IMDM with roughly 5% human AB serum, 8.5 to 10 IU/ml IL-2 and gentamicin, plus 10 ug/ml peptides. On days 3 and 7, half of the culture medium was replaced with fresh IL-2-containing medium. Unless otherwise noted, each peptide stimulation condition was cultured in triplicate wells. Using Ficoll-Paque Plus gradient centrifugation, PBMC were separated from whole blood and then either used fresh or cryopreserved at -140C. The overlapping peptide pools covered the spike proteins of SARS-CoV-2 as well as those of the common cold coronaviruses HCoV-NL63, HCoV-OC43 and HCoV-229E. The QIAamp micro DNA kit was used to extract genomic DNA from the cultured CD4+ T cells.

The protocol used for the library was the immunoSEQ multiplex PCR assay. DNA from the cultured and isolated CD4+ T cells underwent TCR beta CDR3 sequencing. Regarding the original processing steps: Non-productive TCR sequences were discarded, and reads were trimmed to the CDR3 region, with only CDR3s of 7 or more amino acids retained. The MANAFEST web app was used to pick out antigen-specific clonotypes by comparing their expansion in peptide wells with that in reference cultures. To be called positive, a clone needed expansion at FDR<0.05 compared with the reference and with all other wells, an odds ratio greater than 5, and a frequency greater than 0.1% in two replicate wells. A clonotype was called cross-reactive if it was significantly expanded both in SARS-CoV-2 spike wells and in at least one common cold coronavirus spike condition. Levenshtein distance calculated with the stringdist R package was used to assess CDR3 similarity, and unrooted trees were constructed with ape in R 3.6.1. The table comes from immuneACCESS by way of TCRdb, which keeps in-frame sequences with V and J called. Part of the clones is missing from these tables; in studies checked, under half for an unresolved V gene and the rest for unknown reasons. V and J calls and clone size are those listed in that table; D and trimming were worked out from the DNA. This sample holds approximately 82,000 clones; around 74% were observed only once. The top ten hold roughly 1.7% of the sample.

Remarks on this clone: Its binding antigen is unknown. Base quality data are lacking; no much larger clone is found one base away.

Sequencing was performed on CD4+ T cells from PBMCs cultured with HCoV-229E spike peptides, taken before COVID-19 vaccination. Sample cell subset or site, as interpreted from the label and publication: HCoV-229E spike overlapping peptide pool stimulation. The chain is assembled from TRBV5-1 and TRBJ2-1; the D gene is perhaps TRBD2, on 5 matching bases. The clonotype was recovered from a human donor who received a COVID-19 vaccine. The bases are TGCGCCAGCAGCTCGAGGACTGCCCCCTACAATGAGCAGTTCTTC. It encodes CASSSRTAPYNEQFF.